This TCR beta chain was sequenced during a study of blood T cell repertoires in COVID-19. Background on the study: Sites in the United States, Italy and Spain provided acute and convalescent COVID-19 samples. T cells, B-cell-depleted T cells, or PBMCs supplied cDNA or gDNA.

In the study's own analysis: For nucleated cells, counts were estimated from reference gene primer amplification. TCRdb's table, derived via immunoSEQ multiplex PCR, lists solely in-frame clones and lacks some. For V, J and clone size, that table is used; D and trimming come from the DNA. Of 100,000 or so clones in the sample, around nine tenths were seen once. This receptor was taken from a man aged 70 or older with acute or convalescent COVID-19. The specimen was peripheral blood.

The CDR3 loop reads CASSYGQGLEAFF. The CDR3 nucleotides read TGTGCCAGCAGTTACGGACAGGGGCTTGAAGCTTTCTTT. This rearrangement joins TRBV6-5 to TRBJ1-1, with 9 bases lining up with TRBD1. Germline V gene lookup returns CDR1 MNHEY and CDR2 SVGAGI. The J segment lost 7 bases and the V segment lost 2 bases, leaving 2 bases of the junction unmatched. The CDR3 loop spans 13 amino acids.